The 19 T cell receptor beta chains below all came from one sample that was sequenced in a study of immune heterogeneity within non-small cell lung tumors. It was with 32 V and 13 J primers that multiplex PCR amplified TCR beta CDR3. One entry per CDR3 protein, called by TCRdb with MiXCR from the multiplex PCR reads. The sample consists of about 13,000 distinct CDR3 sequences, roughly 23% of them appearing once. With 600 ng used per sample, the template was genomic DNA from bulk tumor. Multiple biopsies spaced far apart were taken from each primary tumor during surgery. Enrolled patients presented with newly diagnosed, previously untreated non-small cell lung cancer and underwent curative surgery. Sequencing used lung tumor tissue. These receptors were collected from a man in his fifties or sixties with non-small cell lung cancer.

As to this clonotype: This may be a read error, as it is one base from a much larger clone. The CDR3 sequence is CASSSTPPNIEAFF. CDR3 nucleotides: TGTGCCAGCAGTTCTACCCCCCCGAACATTGAAGCTTTCTTT. This chain joins TRBV28 and TRBJ1-1, with unresolved D. This CDR3 contains 14 residues. CDR1 and CDR2 (germline): MDHEN, SYDVKM.

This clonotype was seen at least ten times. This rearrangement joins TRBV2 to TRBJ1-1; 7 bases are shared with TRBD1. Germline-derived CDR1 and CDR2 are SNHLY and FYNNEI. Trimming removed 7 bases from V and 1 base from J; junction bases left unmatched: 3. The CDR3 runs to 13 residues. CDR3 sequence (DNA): TGTGCCAGCACCCGGACAGGGAACACTGAAGCTTTCTTT. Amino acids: CASTRTGNTEAFF.

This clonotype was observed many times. The CDR3: CAWSVWEGGGNTIYF. CDR3 in DNA: TGTGCCTGGAGTGTATGGGAGGGAGGGGGAAACACCATATATTTT. The J gene is TRBJ1-3, the V gene TRBV30; D gene unclear. Germline V CDR1 and CDR2: GTSNPN, SVGIG (reference sequence). CDR3 length equals 15 residues. The V gene lost 0 bases and the J gene lost 4 bases, with 13 bases spanning the gap.

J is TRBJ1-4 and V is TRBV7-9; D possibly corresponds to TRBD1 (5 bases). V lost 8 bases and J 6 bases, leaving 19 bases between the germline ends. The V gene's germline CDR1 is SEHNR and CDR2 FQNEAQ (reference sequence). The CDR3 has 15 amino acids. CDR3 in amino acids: CASRMIGALDEKLFF. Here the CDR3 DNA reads TGTGCCAGCCGTATGATAGGGGCCCTAGATGAAAAACTGTTTTTT.

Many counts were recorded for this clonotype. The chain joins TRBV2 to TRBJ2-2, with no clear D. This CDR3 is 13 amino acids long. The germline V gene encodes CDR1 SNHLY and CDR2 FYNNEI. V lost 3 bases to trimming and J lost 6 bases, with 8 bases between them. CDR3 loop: CASSDGWAGELFF. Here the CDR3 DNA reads TGTGCCAGCAGTGACGGATGGGCCGGGGAGCTGTTTTTT. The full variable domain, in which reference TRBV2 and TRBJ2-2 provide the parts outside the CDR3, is EPEVTQTPSHQVTQMGQEVILRCVPISNHLYFYWYRQILGQKVEFLVSFYNNEISEKSEIFDDQFSVERPDGSNFTLKIRSTKLEDSAMYFCASSDGWAGELFFGEGSRLTVL.

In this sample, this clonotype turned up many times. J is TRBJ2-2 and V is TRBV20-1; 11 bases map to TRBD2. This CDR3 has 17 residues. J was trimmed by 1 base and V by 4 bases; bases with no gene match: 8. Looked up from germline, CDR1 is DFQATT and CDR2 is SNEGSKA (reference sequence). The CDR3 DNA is TGCAGTGCTATGGGTGGGCTAGCGGGAGGGAACACCGGGGAGCTGTTTTTT. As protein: CSAMGGLAGGNTGELFF.

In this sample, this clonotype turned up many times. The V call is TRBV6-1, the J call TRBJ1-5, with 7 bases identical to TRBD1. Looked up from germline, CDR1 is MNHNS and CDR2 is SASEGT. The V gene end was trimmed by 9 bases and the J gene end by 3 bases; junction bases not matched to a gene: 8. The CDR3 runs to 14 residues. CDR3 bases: TGTGCCAGTTATCCGGGACAGATCAATCAGCCCCAGCATTTT. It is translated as CASYPGQINQPQHF.

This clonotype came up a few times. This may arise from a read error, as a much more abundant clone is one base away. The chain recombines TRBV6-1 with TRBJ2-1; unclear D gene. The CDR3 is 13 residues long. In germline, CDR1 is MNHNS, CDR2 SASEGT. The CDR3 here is CASSLVTYNEHFF. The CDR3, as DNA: TGTGCCAGCAGCCTCGTGACCTACAATGAGCACTTCTTC.

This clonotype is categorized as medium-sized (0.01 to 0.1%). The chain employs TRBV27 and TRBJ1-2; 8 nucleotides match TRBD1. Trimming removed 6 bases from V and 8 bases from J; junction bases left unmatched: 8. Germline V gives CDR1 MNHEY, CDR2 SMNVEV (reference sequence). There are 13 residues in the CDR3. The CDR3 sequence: CASRPTGAGGYTF. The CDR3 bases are TGTGCCAGCAGACCGACAGGGGCGGGGGGCTACACCTTC.

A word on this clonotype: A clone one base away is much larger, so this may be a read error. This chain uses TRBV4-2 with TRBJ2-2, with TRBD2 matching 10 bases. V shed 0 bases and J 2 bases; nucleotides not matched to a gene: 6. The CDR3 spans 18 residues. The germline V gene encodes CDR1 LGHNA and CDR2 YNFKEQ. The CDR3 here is CASSQDLASGSNTGELFF. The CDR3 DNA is TGTGCCAGCAGCCAAGATTTGGCTAGCGGGAGTAACACCGGGGAGCTGTTTTTT.

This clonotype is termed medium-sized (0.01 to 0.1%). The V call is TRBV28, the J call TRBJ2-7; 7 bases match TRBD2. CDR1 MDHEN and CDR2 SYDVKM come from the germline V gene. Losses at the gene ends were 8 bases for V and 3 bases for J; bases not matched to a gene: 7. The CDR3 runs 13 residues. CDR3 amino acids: CASVKPGGYEQYF. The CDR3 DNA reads TGTGCCAGCGTAAAACCGGGGGGCTACGAGCAGTACTTC.

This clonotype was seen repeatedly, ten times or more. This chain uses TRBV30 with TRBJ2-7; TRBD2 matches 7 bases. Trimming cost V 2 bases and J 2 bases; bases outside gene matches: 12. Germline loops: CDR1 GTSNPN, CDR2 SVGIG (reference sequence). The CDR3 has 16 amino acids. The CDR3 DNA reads TGTGCCTGGAGTAGCAATGGTAGGGGAGGGCCCTACGAGCAGTACTTC. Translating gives CAWSSNGRGGPYEQYF.

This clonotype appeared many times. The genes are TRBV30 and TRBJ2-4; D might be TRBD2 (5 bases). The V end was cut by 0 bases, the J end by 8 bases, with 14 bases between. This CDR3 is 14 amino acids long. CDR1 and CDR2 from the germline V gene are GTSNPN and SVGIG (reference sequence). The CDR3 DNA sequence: TGTGCCTGGAGTGTAGGGTCGTTCGGGGACATTCAGTACTTC. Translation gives CAWSVGSFGDIQYF.

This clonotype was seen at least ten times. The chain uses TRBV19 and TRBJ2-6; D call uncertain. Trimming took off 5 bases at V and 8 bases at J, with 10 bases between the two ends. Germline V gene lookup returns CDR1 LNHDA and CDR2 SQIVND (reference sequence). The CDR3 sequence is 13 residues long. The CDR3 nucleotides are TGTGCCAGTAGTTACACCTCGTCCAACGTCCTGACTTTC. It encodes CASSYTSSNVLTF.

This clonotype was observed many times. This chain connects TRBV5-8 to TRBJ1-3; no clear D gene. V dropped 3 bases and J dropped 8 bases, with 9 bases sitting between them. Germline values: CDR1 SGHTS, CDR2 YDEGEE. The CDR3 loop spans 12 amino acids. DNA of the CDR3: TGTGCCAGCAGCTGGAATTGGGACACCATATATTTT. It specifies CASSWNWDTIYF.

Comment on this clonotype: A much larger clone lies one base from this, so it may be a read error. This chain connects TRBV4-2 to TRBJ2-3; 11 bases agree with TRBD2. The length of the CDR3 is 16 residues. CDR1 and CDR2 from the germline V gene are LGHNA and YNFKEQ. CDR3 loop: CASNQEGSGGADTQYF. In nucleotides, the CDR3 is TGTGCCAGCAACCAAGAGGGTAGCGGGGGGGCAGATACGCAGTATTTT.

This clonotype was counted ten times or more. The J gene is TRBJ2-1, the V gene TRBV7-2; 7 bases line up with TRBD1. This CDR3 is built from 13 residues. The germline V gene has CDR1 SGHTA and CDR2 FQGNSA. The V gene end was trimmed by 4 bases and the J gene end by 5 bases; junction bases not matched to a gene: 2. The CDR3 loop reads CASSWDRNNEQFF. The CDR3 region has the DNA TGTGCCAGCAGCTGGGACAGAAACAATGAGCAGTTCTTC.

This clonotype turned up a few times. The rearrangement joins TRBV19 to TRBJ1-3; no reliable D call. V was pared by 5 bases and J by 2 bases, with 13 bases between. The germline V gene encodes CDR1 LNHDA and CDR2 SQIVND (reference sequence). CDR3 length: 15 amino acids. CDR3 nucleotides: TGTGCCAGTAGTCGCTCCGAAGCGACTGGAAACACCATATATTTT. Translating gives CASSRSEATGNTIYF.

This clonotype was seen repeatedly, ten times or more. DNA for the CDR3: TGTGCCAGCAGCTCCAAATCCGGGACGGCGCTCCACGAGCAGTACTTC. Its translation is CASSSKSGTALHEQYF. The chain recombines TRBV7-6 with TRBJ2-7, with D perhaps assigned TRBD1 or TRBD2 (5 bases each). Per the germline V gene, CDR1 is SGHVS and CDR2 is FNYEAQ. The CDR3 covers 16 residues. The germline V and J ends were trimmed by 4 bases and 5 bases, with 21 bases remaining between them.